This record looks at one TCR beta chain sequence and its context. V dropped 2 bases and J dropped 6; count of bases not matched to a gene: 10. The germline gives CDR1 WSHSY, CDR2 SAAADI. The CDR3 has 15 amino acids. Researchers ran the PCR with 60 Vbeta and 13 Jbeta primers. Here immunoSEQ multiplex PCR was the method, and the copy in TCRdb shows in-frame clones only, minus some. The sample lists about 140,000 clones, approximately 82% occurring once. These data are taken from a study of cytomegalovirus exposure and HLA in healthy donors. This clonotype originated in a woman aged 60-75 years in good health and CMV-seropositive. Sequencing input: PBMCs. The chain is built from TRBV10-2 and TRBJ2-7; 7 bases line up with TRBD2. CDR3 DNA: TGCGCCAGCAGTGAGAGGCGCGGGAGCTTCCCCGAGCAGTACTTC. Translating gives CASSERRGSFPEQYF.